This is a list of T cell receptor beta chains from one sample in a study of shared clonotypes between healthy human individuals. The table came from immunoSEQ multiplex PCR; TCRdb's copy has only in-frame clones and leaves some out. The table has 2 million to 3 million clones, 93% seen once. Specimen: naive CD4+ T cells from PBMCs. The receptors shown here come from a man aged 18 to 30 in good health. Some clones in this sample may be carry-over from other donors' samples. Both conserved end residues are part of each CDR3. The D gene is left open where the match is weak. A clone size is listed for some rows: how often the clone was seen (once, few, many), or a class if it is expanded.

clone_size	d_call	v_call	j_call	cdr3_aa	cdr3_nt
-	TRBD1	TRBV7-9	TRBJ1-3	CASSYAGTGSTIYF	TGTGCCAGCAGCTACGCCGGGACAGGTTCGACCATATATTTT
-	-	TRBV11-1	TRBJ2-7	CASSLNPYEQYF	TGTGCCAGCAGCTTAAACCCATACGAGCAGTACTTC
-	TRBD2	TRBV29-1	TRBJ2-1	CSVAGTSGSYNEQFF	TGCAGCGTCGCCGGGACTAGCGGGTCATACAATGAGCAGTTCTTC
-	TRBD2	TRBV10-3	TRBJ2-7	CAISESLGGSYEQYF	TGTGCCATCAGTGAGTCGCTGGGCGGGAGTTACGAGCAGTACTTC
-	-	TRBV19	TRBJ1-2	CASSRPGQETNYGYTF	TGTGCCAGTAGTAGACCGGGACAAGAAACTAACTATGGCTACACCTTC
once	-	TRBV5-5	TRBJ1-2	CASSDSPLAGIYGYTF	TGTGCCAGCAGCGACTCCCCCCTAGCCGGTATCTATGGCTACACCTTC
once	TRBD1	TRBV7-2	TRBJ2-7	CASSLAPGTGYYEQYF	TGTGCCAGCAGCTTAGCGCCAGGGACAGGCTACTACGAGCAGTACTTC
-	-	TRBV6-1	TRBJ1-4	CASSEYRNNEKLFF	TGTGCCAGCAGTGAATATAGAAATAATGAAAAACTGTTTTTT
-	TRBD2	TRBV19	TRBJ2-5	CASSPGLAGEGETQYF	TGTGCCAGTAGTCCGGGACTAGCGGGAGAGGGAGAGACCCAGTACTTC
-	-	TRBV10-1	TRBJ2-1	CASSEHRGTSPWDNEQFF	TGCGCCAGCAGTGAGCACAGGGGAACTAGCCCCTGGGACAATGAGCAGTTCTTC
-	TRBD2	TRBV29-1	TRBJ2-7	CSVAKGLAGEGATYEQYF	TGCAGCGTAGCAAAGGGACTAGCGGGAGAGGGGGCCACCTACGAGCAGTACTTC
-	TRBD2	TRBV6-1	TRBJ2-3	CASSDAGAGTDTQYF	TGTGCCAGCAGTGACGCGGGAGCCGGCACAGATACGCAGTATTTT
-	-	TRBV28	TRBJ1-2	CATYGNRTPYGYTF	TGTGCCACCTATGGAAACAGGACCCCCTATGGCTACACCTTC
few	-	TRBV15	TRBJ1-2	CATSRERDVYGYTF	TGTGCCACCAGCAGAGAAAGGGACGTCTATGGCTACACCTTC
-	TRBD1	TRBV10-3	TRBJ1-1	CAISGDRGANTEAFF	TGTGCCATCAGTGGTGACAGGGGGGCGAACACTGAAGCTTTCTTT
-	-	TRBV28	TRBJ2-7	CASDPDGPGEQYF	TGTGCCAGCGACCCGGACGGTCCCGGCGAGCAGTACTTC
-	-	TRBV27	TRBJ2-5	CASKGVRGETQYF	TGTGCCAGCAAGGGGGTGCGGGGGGAGACCCAGTACTTC
-	TRBD2	TRBV7-8	TRBJ2-1	CASSLEPGGYNEQFF	TGTGCCAGCAGCTTAGAACCGGGAGGGTACAATGAGCAGTTCTTC
-	TRBD2	TRBV7-9	TRBJ2-7	CASSLGGTRIYEQYF	TGTGCCAGCAGCTTAGGGGGGACTAGAATCTACGAGCAGTACTTC
-	TRBD1	TRBV5-1	TRBJ2-2	CASSAGTGATGELFF	TGCGCCAGCAGCGCCGGGACAGGGGCGACCGGGGAGCTGTTTTTT
-	TRBD2	TRBV5-1	TRBJ2-3	CASSLGASGASTDTQYF	TGCGCCAGCAGCTTGGGGGCTAGCGGGGCAAGCACAGATACGCAGTATTTT
-	-	TRBV6-1	TRBJ2-2	CASSRPGESGELFF	TGTGCCAGCAGCCGTCCTGGGGAGTCCGGGGAGCTGTTTTTT
-	-	TRBV27	TRBJ2-7	CASSRRVPGRPYEQYF	TGTGCCAGCAGTAGGAGGGTCCCCGGTCGCCCCTACGAGCAGTACTTC
-	TRBD1	TRBV28	TRBJ2-7	CASSTDRSSYEQYF	TGTGCCAGCAGCACGGACAGGTCTTCCTACGAGCAGTACTTC
-	TRBD2	TRBV7-9	TRBJ2-5	CASSSSPGLLGETQYF	TGTGCCAGCAGCTCCTCACCGGGACTACTAGGAGAGACCCAGTACTTC
-	TRBD1	TRBV28	TRBJ1-4	CASSSGTAWNEKLFF	TGTGCCAGCAGTTCCGGGACAGCTTGGAATGAAAAACTGTTTTTT
-	TRBD1	TRBV7-3	TRBJ2-5	CASSFRGSETQYF	TGTGCCAGCAGCTTCAGGGGGTCGGAGACCCAGTACTTC
-	TRBD2	TRBV4-1	TRBJ2-5	CASSRNLHLAGGPGETQYF	TGCGCCAGCAGCCGCAACCTTCATCTAGCGGGAGGGCCGGGGGAGACCCAGTACTTC
-	-	TRBV11-3	TRBJ1-1	CASSYTSYTEAFF	TGTGCCAGCAGCTACACAAGTTATACTGAAGCTTTCTTT
-	TRBD2	TRBV18	TRBJ2-7	CASSPRLAGDYEQYF	TGTGCCAGCTCACCACGACTAGCGGGAGACTACGAGCAGTACTTC
-	-	TRBV25-1	TRBJ2-5	CASRLGAQETQYF	TGTGCCAGCAGGTTAGGGGCCCAAGAGACCCAGTACTTC
-	TRBD2	TRBV10-1	TRBJ2-2	CASSESHGGSCTGELFF	TGCGCCAGCAGTGAGTCGCACGGCGGGAGTTGTACCGGGGAGCTGTTTTTT
-	TRBD2	TRBV10-3	TRBJ2-5	CAISVSGTSYQETQYF	TGTGCCATCAGTGTGTCAGGGACTAGTTATCAAGAGACCCAGTACTTC
-	TRBD1	TRBV27	TRBJ2-7	CASSVLGTGYYEQYF	TGTGCCAGCAGTGTACTAGGGACAGGGTACTACGAGCAGTACTTC
-	-	TRBV7-2	TRBJ2-1	CASSPLRSYNEQFF	TGTGCCAGCAGCCCCCTCAGGTCCTACAATGAGCAGTTCTTC
once	TRBD1	TRBV7-9	TRBJ2-1	CASSIDRVPYNEQFF	TGTGCCAGCAGCATTGACAGGGTCCCCTACAATGAGCAGTTCTTC
-	TRBD2	TRBV5-6	TRBJ2-7	CASSLGLAADYEQYF	TGTGCCAGCAGCTTGGGACTAGCGGCCGACTACGAGCAGTACTTC
-	-	TRBV5-1	TRBJ2-1	CASREPLGSGSSYNEQFF	TGCGCCAGCAGGGAACCGTTGGGTAGCGGAAGCTCCTACAATGAGCAGTTCTTC
-	-	TRBV7-2	TRBJ1-5	CASSVGNQPQHF	TGTGCCAGCAGCGTAGGGAATCAGCCCCAGCATTTT
-	-	TRBV7-8	TRBJ1-5	CATRRGSNQPQHF	TGTGCCACACGAAGAGGGAGCAATCAGCCCCAGCATTTT
-	TRBD1	TRBV10-3	TRBJ2-7	CAISRGQGEYEQYF	TGTGCCATCAGTAGAGGACAGGGGGAATACGAGCAGTACTTC
-	-	TRBV6-5	TRBJ1-5	CASTANRDQPQHF	TGTGCCAGCACCGCAAACAGGGATCAGCCCCAGCATTTT
-	-	TRBV7-8	TRBJ1-5	CASSLEGVSSNQPQHF	TGTGCCAGCAGCTTAGAAGGGGTTAGTAGCAATCAGCCCCAGCATTTT
-	TRBD1	TRBV5-1	TRBJ1-2	CASSFVQGAISEGYTF	TGCGCCAGCAGCTTTGTACAGGGGGCCATCTCGGAGGGCTACACCTTC
-	-	TRBV6-5	TRBJ2-7	CASSSSSGSYEQYF	TGTGCCAGCAGTTCCTCATCGGGCAGCTACGAGCAGTACTTC
-	-	TRBV9	TRBJ2-3	CASSSRSLAAVADTQYF	TGTGCCAGCAGCTCGCGCTCGTTAGCGGCCGTCGCAGATACGCAGTATTTT
-	-	TRBV6-6	TRBJ2-7	CASRSSGGEQYF	TGTGCCAGCAGGTCGTCAGGTGGCGAGCAGTACTTC
-	-	TRBV29-1	TRBJ1-1	CSVQTVRDTEAFF	TGCAGCGTCCAAACCGTCCGGGACACTGAAGCTTTCTTT
-	-	TRBV15	TRBJ2-1	CATSGESYNEQFF	TGTGCCACCAGCGGGGAGTCCTACAATGAGCAGTTCTTC
-	-	TRBV6-5	TRBJ1-2	CASSYSTGLSYGYTF	TGTGCCAGCAGTTACTCTACGGGACTAAGCTATGGCTACACCTTC
-	-	TRBV19	TRBJ2-2	CASSTRRGDTGELFF	TGTGCCAGTAGTACACGCAGGGGGGACACCGGGGAGCTGTTTTTT
-	-	TRBV6-5	TRBJ2-5	CASSYDAVKGGTQYF	TGTGCCAGCAGTTACGACGCCGTGAAAGGGGGGACCCAGTACTTC